This TCR beta chain was observed in a study of blood T cell repertoires in COVID-19. Study information: Material from acute and convalescent COVID-19 was sourced from the United States, Italy and Spain. PBMCs, B-cell-depleted T cells, or T cells provided the cDNA or gDNA that made up the material.

CDR1 is SQVTM, CDR2 ANQGSEA, per germline. CDR3 length: 14 amino acids. V lost 8 bases to trimming and J lost 3 bases; unmatched junction nucleotides: 7. Source study methods: Cell counts per sample came from amplifying reference gene primers. Using immunoSEQ multiplex PCR, the repertoire was profiled, and TCRdb retains in-frame clones only, with some absent. V and J calls plus clone size are reproduced from that table; the DNA served to infer D and trimming. The sample shows over 120,000 clones, over 75% of them seen only once. Sequences were obtained from peripheral blood. The TCR comes from a human donor in a cohort sampled during active COVID-19. This rearrangement joins TRBV29-1 to TRBJ2-2; 9 bases are a match to TRBD2. CDR3 nucleotides: TGCAGCACCTCTAGCGGGGTGGACACCGGGGAGCTGTTTTTT. Encoded protein: CSTSSGVDTGELFF.